Each of the 17 T cell receptor beta chains below was sequenced from the same sample in a study of T cell repertoires in cytomegalovirus infection. TCRdb processed the reads anew with MiXCR; each CDR3 protein has one entry. In the table there are approximately 190,000 distinct CDR3 sequences, under 30% of which are singletons. Sequencing was performed on PBMCs. Receptors were obtained from a human donor in good health (CMV status not recorded). Some clones in this sample may be carry-over from other donors' samples.

The V gene is TRBV27, the J gene TRBJ1-3, with TRBD1 identical over 8 bases. The CDR3 sequence is 15 residues long. V trimming: 2 bases; J trimming: 6 bases; junction bases outside the gene matches: 6. The germline V gene encodes CDR1 MNHEY and CDR2 SMNVEV (reference sequence). The CDR3 coding sequence is TGTGCCAGCAGTTTAGCTGGACAGGGTGAAAACACCATATATTTT. Amino acid sequence: CASSLAGQGENTIYF.

The gene calls are TRBV20-1 and TRBJ2-4, with D possibly TRBD1 on 6 matching bases. Trimming took 1 base from V and 6 from J, leaving 13 bases between them. Germline V lookup: CDR1 DFQATT, CDR2 SNEGSKA (reference sequence). CDR3 length: 14 residues. The CDR3 coding sequence is TGCAGTGCTAGAGCGGGACACATCGGAAACATTCAGTACTTC. This sequence encodes CSARAGHIGNIQYF.

Ten or more counts support this clonotype. The V call is TRBV12-5, the J call TRBJ2-7; 7 bases match TRBD1. The ends lost 5 bases at V and 1 base at J; junction bases unmatched: 8. Germline V gives CDR1 LGHNT, CDR2 FRNRAP. This CDR3 contains 15 residues. CDR3 in DNA: TGTGCTAGTGGTCGGGGACAGTTGAGATCCTACGAGCAGTACTTC. Amino acid sequence: CASGRGQLRSYEQYF.

The chain carries TRBV10-3 and TRBJ1-1, with D uncertain. The germline V and J ends were trimmed by 10 bases and 2 bases, with 14 bases remaining between them. Germline-derived CDR1 and CDR2 are ENHRY and SYGVKD. The CDR3 consists of 13 residues. CDR3 region: CATCRAFNTEAFF. The DNA of the CDR3 is TGTGCCACCTGTAGGGCTTTCAACACTGAAGCTTTCTTT.

V is TRBV4-1 and J is TRBJ1-1; perhaps TRBD1 as D (6 bases). This CDR3 contains 15 residues. Germline V gene lookup returns CDR1 MGHRA and CDR2 YSYEKL. Trimming took off 3 bases at V and 5 bases at J, with 16 bases between the two ends. CDR3 region: CASSHPGRGETEAFF. CDR3 coding DNA: TGCGCCAGCAGCCACCCCGGGAGGGGGGAGACTGAAGCTTTCTTT.

This clonotype appeared a few times. The chain links TRBV18 to TRBJ1-6; D uncertain. Germline assignment: CDR1 KGHSH and CDR2 LQKENI. V dropped 2 bases and J dropped 0 bases, with 5 bases sitting between them. The CDR3 contains 15 residues. The CDR3 protein is CASSPSSSYNSPLHF. As DNA, the CDR3 is TGTGCCAGCTCACCAAGTAGCTCCTATAATTCACCCCTCCACTTT.

V gene TRBV7-2 combines with J gene TRBJ2-5; tentatively, D is TRBD2 (7 bases). This CDR3 contains 16 residues. Looked up from germline, CDR1 is SGHTA and CDR2 is FQGNSA. The V and J ends lost 4 bases and 3 bases respectively, with 18 bases between them. DNA of the CDR3: TGTGCCAGCAGCTCCCTGGGGGGGGCGAAGGAAGAGACCCAGTACTTC. The encoded protein is CASSSLGGAKEETQYF.

The V gene is TRBV29-1, the J gene TRBJ2-7, with D perhaps matching TRBD1 (6 bases). CDR1 is SQVTM, CDR2 ANQGSEA, per germline. The CDR3 contains 14 residues. Deletions cut 7 bases from V and 0 bases from J, with 16 bases between. In DNA form, the CDR3 reads TGCAGCGCCACGGACAGATTTAGCTCCTACGAGCAGTACTTC. It translates to CSATDRFSSYEQYF.

The chain joins TRBV2 to TRBJ2-3; tentatively, D is TRBD1 (6 bases). V gave up 5 bases and J gave up 4 bases, with 16 bases separating them. Germline V CDR1 and CDR2: SNHLY, FYNNEI. This CDR3 comprises 15 residues. The CDR3 is CASSPRGGRADTQYF. Here the CDR3 DNA reads TGTGCCAGCAGTCCCCGAGGGGGAAGGGCAGATACGCAGTATTTT.

V and J are TRBV11-2 and TRBJ2-6; D is ambiguous. Germline CDR1 reads SGHAT; CDR2 reads FQNNGV. The CDR3 is made up of 14 amino acids. V gave up 2 bases and J gave up 3 bases, with 5 bases separating them. The CDR3 protein is CASSLTGGANVLTF. For the CDR3, the DNA is TGTGCCAGCAGCTTAACGGGTGGGGCCAACGTCCTGACTTTC.

The CDR3 DNA reads TGCGCCAGCAGCTCCCCCGAGAGGCTGAACACTGAAGCTTTCTTT. Translated: CASSSPERLNTEAFF. The V and J genes are TRBV5-1 and TRBJ1-1; no reliable D call. V lost 3 bases to trimming and J lost 0 bases, with 12 bases between them. In germline, CDR1 is SGHRS, CDR2 YFSETQ. The CDR3 has 15 amino acids.

This chain joins TRBV20-1 and TRBJ1-4; 7 positions agree with TRBD1. The V gene's germline CDR1 is DFQATT and CDR2 SNEGSKA (reference sequence). This CDR3 has 15 amino acids. V was pared by 3 bases and J by 4 bases, with 8 bases of the junction left unmatched. CDR3 nucleotide sequence: TGCAGTGCTAGTAGCGGGGACAGCTTTAATGAAAAACTGTTTTTT. This translates into CSASSGDSFNEKLFF.

The chain recombines TRBV9 with TRBJ1-1; tentatively, D is TRBD1 (5 bases). This CDR3 has 13 residues. Germline-derived CDR1 and CDR2 are SGDLS and YYNGEE. Trimming left V 3 bases short and J 1 base short, with 7 bases between. CDR3 loop: CASSGGTNTEAFF. The CDR3 DNA sequence: TGTGCCAGCAGCGGGGGGACGAACACTGAAGCTTTCTTT. Filled out from reference TRBV9 and TRBJ1-1, the complete variable domain reads DSGVTQTPKHLITATGQRVTLRCSPRSGDLSVYWYQQSLDQGLQFLIQYYNGEERAKGNILERFSAQQFPDLHSELNLSSLELGDSALYFCASSGGTNTEAFFGQGTRLTVV.

The chain is built from TRBV3-1 and TRBJ2-1, with 7 nucleotides matching TRBD2. The ends lost 0 bases at V and 3 bases at J; junction bases unmatched: 2. The CDR3 is made up of 15 amino acids. Germline V lookup: CDR1 LGHDT, CDR2 YNNKEL (reference sequence). This chain's CDR3 is CASSQDGDYYNEQFF. The CDR3 nucleotides read TGTGCCAGCAGCCAAGATGGGGACTACTACAATGAGCAGTTCTTC.

J is TRBJ1-1 and V is TRBV19; D remains unclear. Germline V gene sequence: CDR1 LNHDA, CDR2 SQIVND (reference sequence). This CDR3 has 15 amino acids. Trimming shortened V by 5 bases and J by 4 bases, and 17 bases separated the two germline ends. Here the CDR3 DNA reads TGTGCCAGTAGTCCCCGGATGGATCGGGGCACTGAAGCTTTCTTT. Translating it yields CASSPRMDRGTEAFF.

The CDR3 DNA sequence: TGTGCCAGCAGTAGTACCAGCGATGGCTACACCTTC. Translated, it gives CASSSTSDGYTF. This chain uses TRBV27 with TRBJ1-2; D uncertain. This CDR3 comprises 12 residues. Per germline, CDR1 MNHEY and CDR2 SMNVEV (reference sequence). V lost 5 bases and J 6 bases, leaving 10 bases between the germline ends.

This clonotype was seen only a few times. V and J are TRBV19 and TRBJ1-1; no clear D gene. The V end was cut by 3 bases, the J end by 3 bases, with 8 bases between. Germline V gene lookup returns CDR1 LNHDA and CDR2 SQIVND (reference sequence). The CDR3 covers 13 residues. CDR3 loop: CASSINGDTEAFF. Here the CDR3 DNA reads TGTGCCAGTAGTATCAACGGGGACACTGAAGCTTTCTTT.